Sequencing of this T cell receptor beta chain was carried out in a study of patients and donors after allogeneic stem cell transplantation. TCRdb reprocessed the RT-PCR reads with MiXCR, giving one entry per CDR3 protein. Of some 200,000 distinct CDR3 sequences listed, 41% are singletons. This clonotype was recorded a few times. J was trimmed by 5 bases and V by 8 bases; bases with no gene match: 10. The CDR3 runs 15 residues. This sequence was found in a human donor who was either an allogeneic HSCT recipient or a stem cell or donor lymphocyte infusion donor (not recorded which). It is not recorded whose cells these are; they may come from a transplant donor. V gene TRBV12-3 or TRBV12-4 combines with J gene TRBJ2-3, with TRBD2 matching 10 bases. The sequenced sample was blood, either unsorted or a sorted T cell fraction (not recorded which). The CDR3 region is CASGNGLAGVDTQYF. The CDR3 nucleotides are TGTGCCAGCGGGAATGGGCTAGCGGGAGTAGATACGCAGTATTTT.